These 24 T cell receptor beta chains originate from one sample sequenced in a study of read filtering for tumor transcriptome and immune sequencing. The library was built from about 400 ng RNA with molecular barcoded adaptors for alpha/delta and beta/gamma chains. TCRdb reprocessed the reads via MiXCR and lists one record per CDR3 protein. The sample has around 35,000 distinct CDR3 sequences, approximately 15% seen once. Sample: a population of CD138-negative cells sorted from bone marrow. The origin of the receptors is a donor at least 40 years old with multiple myeloma.

The J gene is TRBJ2-5, the V gene TRBV25-1, with TRBD1 identical over 9 bases. The CDR3 is 16 residues long. Losses at the gene ends were 6 bases for V and 2 bases for J; bases not matched to a gene: 10. Germline-derived CDR1 and CDR2 are MGHDK and SYGVNS. CDR3 nucleotides: TGTGCCAGCAGCAAAGGGGACAGGGCCAAACAAGAGACCCAGTACTTC. It encodes CASSKGDRAKQETQYF. The full variable domain, completed using reference TRBV25-1 and TRBJ2-5, is EADIYQTPRYLVIGTGKKITLECSQTMGHDKMYWYQQDPGMELHLIHYSYGVNSTEKGDLSSESTVSRIRTEHFPLTLESARPSHTSQYLCASSKGDRAKQETQYFGPGTRLLVL.

The rearrangement joins TRBV13 to TRBJ2-1, with a tentative D call TRBD2 (6 bases). In germline, CDR1 is PRHDT, CDR2 FYEKMQ (reference sequence). The CDR3 totals 16 residues. V was pared by 5 bases and J by 0 bases, with 14 bases between. DNA of the CDR3: TGTGCCAGCAGCCCCCAGGGCGGGAACTCCTACAATGAGCAGTTCTTC. Amino acids: CASSPQGGNSYNEQFF.

With respect to this clonotype: Only one base separates this from a far larger clonotype, so it likely reflects a read error. This chain connects TRBV11-1 to TRBJ2-1, with 8 bases lining up with TRBD2. CDR3 size: 15 residues. Germline loops: CDR1 SGHAT, CDR2 FQDESV (reference sequence). CDR3 in DNA: TGTGCCAGCAGCAAAAGCGGGAGCTCCTACAATGAGCAGATCTTC. This gives the protein CASSKSGSSYNEQIF.

This clonotype was counted many times. This sequence joins TRBV11-2 and TRBJ2-7; perhaps TRBD2 as D (5 bases). CDR3 length: 14 amino acids. CDR1 and CDR2 from the germline V gene are SGHAT and FQNNGV. Between the trimmed V and J ends, which lost 0 bases and 6 bases, there was a span of 12 bases. DNA for the CDR3: TGTGCCAGCAGCTTAGAGGCGGGTACACGCGAGCAGTACTTC. It codes for CASSLEAGTREQYF.

The table lists this clonotype with many counts. The chain joins TRBV20-1 to TRBJ1-1, with TRBD1 matching 10 bases. V dropped 0 bases and J dropped 5; count of bases not matched to a gene: 6. Per germline, CDR1 DFQATT and CDR2 SNEGSKA (reference sequence). The CDR3 sequence is 15 residues long. CDR3 residues: CSARDRDRGVTEAFF. The CDR3 DNA is TGCAGTGCTAGAGACCGGGACAGGGGTGTAACTGAAGCTTTCTTT.

This clonotype was observed at least ten times. This chain joins TRBV6-5 and TRBJ2-7; 7 positions agree with TRBD1. The junction had 5 bases not matched to a gene; V was cut back by 2 bases and J by 4 bases. There are 14 residues in the CDR3. Germline V lookup: CDR1 MNHEY, CDR2 SVGAGI. As DNA, the CDR3 is TGTGCCAGCAGTTACGCCGACAGGGATTACGAGCAGTACTTC. Amino acids: CASSYADRDYEQYF.

This clonotype was counted at least ten times. The genes are TRBV7-2 and TRBJ2-1, with 7 positions matching TRBD1. The V gene end was trimmed by 5 bases and the J gene end by 6 bases; junction bases not matched to a gene: 7. CDR1 is SGHTA, CDR2 FQGNSA, per germline. The CDR3 runs to 14 residues. The CDR3 nucleotides are TGTGCCAGCAGCAACAGACAGGGTTCCAATGAGCAGTTCTTC. Translated, it gives CASSNRQGSNEQFF.

For this clonotype: A far bigger clonotype differs at one base, so this is likely a read error. This chain connects TRBV7-2 to TRBJ1-4; no clear D. The end of the DNA is better explained by TRBJ2-3, so the J call may be wrong. The CDR3 totals 15 residues. From germline, CDR1 is SGHTA and CDR2 FQGNSA. The CDR3 here is CASSLRWPITDMQYF. DNA of the CDR3: TGTGCCAGCAGCTTAAGGTGGCCCATTACAGATATGCAGTATTTT.

Details on this clonotype: A much larger clone lies a single base off, so this may be a read error. This chain joins TRBV7-9 and TRBJ1-1; the D gene is possibly TRBD1 (5 bases). Per germline, CDR1 SEHNR and CDR2 FQNEAQ (reference sequence). With 8 bases removed from V and 1 base from J, the gap between germline ends came to 20 bases. The CDR3 contains 16 residues. CDR3: CASGSSLGGGNTEAFF. The DNA of the CDR3 is TGTGCCAGCGGCTCAAGCCTTGGGGGAGGGAACACTGAAGCTTTCTTT. The full variable domain, rest sourced from reference TRBV7-9 and TRBJ1-1, is DTGVSQNPRHKITKRGQNVTFRCDPISEHNRLYWYRQTLGQGPEFLTYFQNEAQLEKSRLLSDRFSAERPKGSFSTLEIQRTEQGDSAMYLCASGSSLGGGNTEAFFGQGTRLTVV.

In this sample, this clonotype turned up many times. This rearrangement joins TRBV6-2 or TRBV6-3 to TRBJ2-5, with 7 bases identical to TRBD2. CDR1 and CDR2 from the germline V gene are MNHEY and SVGEGT. The CDR3 sequence is 11 residues long. Trimming removed 8 bases from V and 5 bases from J; junction bases left unmatched: 2. The CDR3 loop reads CASGRGETQYF. CDR3 nucleotide sequence: TGTGCCAGCGGGAGGGGTGAGACCCAGTACTTC.

This clonotype was seen at least ten times. This chain links TRBV7-2 with TRBJ2-3; 7 bases map to TRBD2. The CDR3 is 16 amino acids. Germline CDR1 is SGHTA and CDR2 is FQGNSA. After removal of 0 bases from V and 5 bases from J, the junction contained 8 bases not matched to a gene. CDR3 residues: CASSLALAASQDTQYF. The CDR3 nucleotides are TGTGCCAGCAGCTTAGCCCTAGCGGCTTCCCAAGATACGCAGTATTTT.

By share, this clonotype ranks as medium-sized. The chain is built from TRBV29-1 and TRBJ2-1; 8 positions match TRBD1. V lost 8 bases, J lost 6 bases, and 9 bases stayed unmatched. Germline V CDR1 and CDR2: SQVTM, ANQGSEA. This CDR3 contains 13 residues. The CDR3 region is CSYGQGGSNEQFF. The CDR3 nucleotides are TGCAGCTATGGACAGGGAGGTAGCAATGAGCAGTTCTTC.

This clonotype showed up just a few times. The chain is built from TRBV13 and TRBJ2-2; D assignment may be TRBD1 or TRBD2 (6 bases each). V was shortened by 6 bases and J by 2 bases, with 19 bases between the two germline ends. The CDR3 spans 17 residues. Germline CDR1 and CDR2: PRHDT and FYEKMQ (reference sequence). In DNA form, the CDR3 reads TGTGCCAGCAGTTTGTGGAGGGGGACCCTTAACACCGGGGAGCTGTTTTTT. Translating gives CASSLWRGTLNTGELFF.

This clonotype came up many times. This chain connects TRBV6-1 to TRBJ2-7, with unresolved D. This CDR3 has 16 amino acids. With 0 bases removed from V and 2 bases from J, the gap between germline ends came to 14 bases. Looked up from germline, CDR1 is MNHNS and CDR2 is SASEGT. The CDR3 DNA sequence: TGTGCCAGCAGTGAAGCGATACCCGCCGCACCCTACGAGCAGTACTTC. Amino acids: CASSEAIPAAPYEQYF.

This clonotype was seen ten or more times. The chain is built from TRBV6-4 and TRBJ2-1; D ambiguous. From germline, CDR1 is MRHNA and CDR2 SNTAGT. This CDR3 spans 15 amino acids. V was clipped by 4 bases and J by 0 bases, with 10 bases between them. This chain's CDR3 is CASSVEIGSYNEQFF. The CDR3 DNA reads TGTGCCAGCAGTGTTGAAATTGGCTCCTACAATGAGCAGTTCTTC.

Ten or more counts support this clonotype. The chain couples TRBV20-1 to TRBJ2-2; 8 bases map to TRBD2. Looked up from germline, CDR1 is DFQATT and CDR2 is SNEGSKA (reference sequence). V lost 6 bases and J lost 1; bases outside the gene matches: 4. The CDR3 runs to 14 residues. The CDR3 region is CSASSGVNTGELFF. The CDR3 DNA follows: TGCAGTGCGAGTAGCGGGGTGAACACCGGGGAGCTGTTTTTT.

This clonotype was detected ten times or more. J is TRBJ2-7 and V is TRBV3-1, with D perhaps matching TRBD1 (5 bases). The germline V gene encodes CDR1 LGHDT and CDR2 YNNKEL (reference sequence). CDR3 size: 14 residues. The germline V and J ends were trimmed by 4 bases and 2 bases, with 12 bases remaining between them. The DNA for the CDR3 is TGTGCCAGCAGCCCAAGGGGAATAACCTACGAGCAGTACTTC. It specifies CASSPRGITYEQYF.

This clonotype was counted many times. J is TRBJ2-1 and V is TRBV28, with a tentative D call TRBD2 (6 bases). Per germline, CDR1 MDHEN and CDR2 SYDVKM. V lost 7 bases and J 9 bases, leaving 10 bases between the germline ends. The CDR3 length is 11 residues. The chain's CDR3 is CASTGGVEQFF. Written as DNA, the CDR3 is TGTGCCAGCACGGGCGGGGTTGAGCAGTTCTTC.

Regarding this clonotype: The CDR3 does not close with the conserved phenylalanine or tryptophan, likely indicating a read error. The rearrangement joins TRBV7-8 to TRBJ2-3, with a possible D match to TRBD1 (5 bases). This CDR3 contains 17 residues. Trimming pared 5 bases from V and 1 base from J, leaving 19 bases between. Germline V lookup: CDR1 SGHVS, CDR2 FQNEAQ. The CDR3 DNA follows: TGTGCCAGCAGCAGGGGAAGGGGCGGTCGGGGCACAGATACGCAGTATTCT. This translates into CASSRGRGGRGTDTQYS.

This clonotype was detected many times. This chain connects TRBV27 to TRBJ1-5; D may be TRBD1 (6 bases). Trimming cost V 5 bases and J 2 bases, with 13 bases left between them. Germline V gene sequence: CDR1 MNHEY, CDR2 SMNVEV (reference sequence). CDR3 length: 15 residues. The CDR3 here is CASSEQGVGNQPQHF. CDR3 DNA: TGTGCCAGCAGTGAACAGGGCGTGGGCAATCAGCCCCAGCATTTT.

There are many counts of this clonotype. The V call is TRBV20-1, the J call TRBJ1-5, with D perhaps TRBD1 (6 bases). Germline CDR1 is DFQATT and CDR2 is SNEGSKA (reference sequence). V dropped 6 bases and J dropped 2 bases, with 14 bases sitting between them. This CDR3 is built from 14 residues. CDR3 DNA: TGCAGTGCCATGGAAGGGGGTGGCAATCAGCCCCAGCATTTT. Its translation: CSAMEGGGNQPQHF.

This clonotype occurred many times. The chain is built from TRBV20-1 and TRBJ1-5; weak D call: TRBD1 (6 bases). Trimming shortened V by 5 bases and J by 7 bases, and 18 bases separated the two germline ends. Germline CDR1 is DFQATT and CDR2 is SNEGSKA (reference sequence). The CDR3 is 14 residues long. The CDR3: CSAAVDRNLQPQHF. The DNA for the CDR3 is TGCAGTGCTGCCGTGGACAGAAATCTCCAGCCCCAGCATTTT.

As regards this clonotype: A clone one base away is much larger, so this may be a read error. J is TRBJ2-7 and V is TRBV28, with D unclear. CDR1 is MDHEN, CDR2 SYDVKM, per germline. The CDR3 loop spans 12 amino acids. Trimming took 2 bases from V and 5 from J, leaving 7 bases between them. In DNA, the CDR3 is TGTGCCAGCAGTTTACAACTCCACGAGCAGTACTTC. It specifies CASSLQLHEQYF.

This clonotype occurred many times. The chain is built from TRBV5-5 and TRBJ2-7; D not resolved. The CDR3 contains 11 residues. Trimming shortened V by 2 bases and J by 3 bases, and 3 bases separated the two germline ends. Germline V gene lookup returns CDR1 SGHKS and CDR2 YYEKEE (reference sequence). CDR3: CASSFDYEQYF. The DNA for the CDR3 is TGTGCCAGCAGCTTCGACTACGAGCAGTACTTC.